This T cell receptor (beta chain) stems from a study of CD8+CD57+ T cells in acquired aplastic anemia. Study context: DNA per sorted CD4+ or CD8+ sample ranged 0.2 to 27.4 ug, averaging 3.2 ug. Study findings and constraints: Almost 30 sequences, all CD8+ CDR3, were shared between patients and controls. Significance was not reached for CD8+ Simpson's diversity between patients and controls.

This clonotype was seen a few times. No antigen is known for it. The germline CDR1 and CDR2 sequences are SGHRS and YFSETQ. The CDR3 has 15 amino acids. The ends lost 0 bases at V and 3 bases at J; junction bases unmatched: 6. Profiles of TCR beta VDJ and CDR3 were generated from a genomic DNA template. TCRdb called the reads again in MiXCR, with one record for every CDR3 protein. The data hold around 430,000 distinct CDR3 sequences, with less than 35% observed a single time. Patients included in sequencing had previously demonstrated CD8+CD57+ cell expansion by flow cytometry. The patients all had a severe acquired aplastic anemia diagnosis.

The V and J genes are TRBV5-1 and TRBJ2-7, with 7 bases aligning to TRBD2. The specimen sequenced was sorted CD4+, CD8+, or CD8+CD57+ T cells (not recorded which) from PBMCs. The receptor comes from a human donor with aplastic anemia. The CDR3 here is CASSLVGRAGYEQYF. In nucleotides, the CDR3 is TGCGCCAGCAGCTTGGTAGGGAGGGCAGGCTACGAGCAGTACTTC.